Below are 29 T cell receptor beta chains sequenced from a single sample in a study of blood T cells in healthy people across ages. Using a J-beta primer mix together with a sample-barcoded 5' primer, a second PCR was run for roughly 7 to 12 cycles. Via MiXCR, TCRdb re-called the 5' RACE reads, giving one row per CDR3 protein. This table has 1.4 million or so distinct CDR3 sequences, roughly two fifths appearing once. The material sequenced was blood. Receptor source: a woman between 18 and 30 years old in good health.

This chain joins TRBV3-1 and TRBJ2-7; a possible D gene is TRBD1 (6 bases). The CDR3 has 15 amino acids. Looked up from germline, CDR1 is LGHDT and CDR2 is YNNKEL (reference sequence). The germline V and J ends were trimmed by 0 bases and 2 bases, with 11 bases remaining between them. This CDR3 reads CASSQESAGAYEQYF. The CDR3 coding sequence is TGTGCCAGCAGCCAAGAAAGCGCAGGGGCCTACGAGCAGTACTTC.

About this clonotype itself: One end of the junction varies from germline; a read error may be responsible. V usage is TRBV5-8 and J usage is TRBJ2-5, with 9 positions matching TRBD1. The CDR3 covers 13 residues. The germline V gene encodes CDR1 SGHTS and CDR2 YDEGEE. This CDR3 reads CAGSWDREETQYF. In DNA, the CDR3 is TGTGCCGGCAGCTGGGACAGGGAGGAGACCCAGTACTTC.

CDR3 sequence: CASSQDGDRLSYNEQFF. CDR3 sequence (DNA): TGCGCCAGCAGCCAAGATGGGGACCGACTCTCCTACAATGAGCAGTTCTTC. The chain has TRBV4-3 and TRBJ2-1; D might be TRBD1 or TRBD2, each matching 5 bases. There are 17 residues in the CDR3. Trimming cost V 0 bases and J 0 bases, with 12 bases left between them. Germline CDR1 and CDR2: LGHNA and YSLEER.

This sequence joins TRBV6-2 or TRBV6-3 and TRBJ2-4; D is undetermined. The DNA end is more similar to TRBJ2-7, so the J call may be wrong. CDR3 length equals 13 residues. The germline CDR1 and CDR2 sequences are MNHEY and SVGEGT. CDR3 coding DNA: TGTGCCAGCAGTTATAGGCAGTTCCACGAGCAGTACTTC. It yields the protein CASSYRQFHEQYF.

The rearrangement joins TRBV27 to TRBJ2-7; 8 nucleotides agree with TRBD1. CDR3 length: 14 residues. J lost 5 bases, V lost 4 bases, and 7 bases had no gene match. Germline lookup yields CDR1 MNHEY and CDR2 SMNVEV (reference sequence). The CDR3 loop is CASSWDRQGHEQYF. The CDR3 DNA sequence: TGTGCCAGCAGTTGGGACAGGCAAGGTCACGAGCAGTACTTC.

The CDR3 region has the DNA TGTGCCAGCAGTGCTGATGGCACCTCCCACACCTTC. Encoded protein: CASSADGTSHTF. The chain carries TRBV2 and TRBJ1-2; the D is unclear. Trimming removed 4 bases from V and 12 bases from J, with 15 bases in between. Germline values: CDR1 SNHLY, CDR2 FYNNEI. The CDR3 is made up of 12 amino acids.

The V gene is TRBV5-1, the J gene TRBJ2-1, with D possibly being TRBD1 or TRBD2 (5 bases each). The CDR3 is 17 amino acids. Between the trimmed V and J ends, which lost 2 bases and 1 base, there was a span of 16 bases. Germline loops: CDR1 SGHRS, CDR2 YFSETQ. The CDR3 loop is CASSFGGGTGSYNEQFF. The CDR3 DNA is TGCGCCAGCAGCTTTGGGGGTGGTACTGGGTCCTACAATGAGCAGTTCTTC. Full variable domain (remainder filled in from reference TRBV5-1 and TRBJ2-1): KAGVTQTPRYLIKTRGQQVTLSCSPISGHRSVSWYQQTPGQGLQFLFEYFSETQRNKGNFPGRFSGRQFSNSRSEMNVSTLELGDSALYLCASSFGGGTGSYNEQFFGPGTRLTVL.

This chain links TRBV12-3 or TRBV12-4 with TRBJ2-3; TRBD2 matches at 12 bases. The CDR3 extends over 20 amino acids. The trim removed 8 bases at V and 0 bases at J, leaving 18 bases unmatched. The CDR3 nucleotides read TGTGCCAGCTGTTCTCTAGGGACTAGCGGGCGATACACTAGCACAGATACGCAGTATTTT. As protein: CASCSLGTSGRYTSTDTQYF.

Concerning this clonotype itself: This may be a read error: a much more frequent sequence differs by one nucleotide. This chain joins TRBV12-3 or TRBV12-4 and TRBJ2-3; D possibly corresponds to TRBD1 (7 bases). The CDR3 spans 13 residues. In nucleotides, the CDR3 is TGTGTCAGCAGCAGGGGGGCCGTAGATACGCAGTATTTT. As protein: CVSSRGAVDTQYF.

Here the CDR3 DNA reads TGCAGCGTTGGGCTATCAGCTAGCACAGATACGCAGTATTTT. It yields the protein CSVGLSASTDTQYF. The rearrangement uses TRBV29-1 and TRBJ2-3; no clear D gene. Germline lookup yields CDR1 SQVTM and CDR2 ANQGSEA. CDR3 length: 14 residues. V lost 4 bases, J lost 0 bases, and 11 bases lay in between.

This clonotype was detected only a few times. The chain recombines TRBV29-1 with TRBJ1-2; D is uncertain. Looked up from germline, CDR1 is SQVTM and CDR2 is ANQGSEA. The V end was cut by 4 bases, the J end by 6 bases, with 12 bases between. The CDR3 consists of 12 residues. The CDR3 region is CSVVVGVDGYTF. The CDR3 coding sequence is TGCAGCGTTGTGGTGGGAGTGGATGGCTACACCTTC.

This clonotype was counted a few times. The CDR3 protein is CSALSSKVTDTQYF. The CDR3 region has the DNA TGCAGTGCCTTATCCTCTAAAGTCACAGATACGCAGTATTTT. The chain uses TRBV20-1 and TRBJ2-3; D is ambiguous. CDR1 is DFQATT and CDR2 is SNEGSKA in the germline V gene (reference sequence). The CDR3 contains 14 residues. V was shortened by 6 bases and J by 2 bases, with 15 bases between the two germline ends.

This chain connects TRBV5-1 to TRBJ1-4; D is ambiguous. Germline assignment: CDR1 SGHRS and CDR2 YFSETQ. V was trimmed by 3 bases and J by 7 bases, leaving 19 bases between them. The CDR3 covers 16 residues. The CDR3 loop is CASSSGGVSVREKLFF. Here the CDR3 DNA reads TGCGCCAGCAGCTCCGGTGGGGTTAGTGTGCGTGAAAAACTGTTTTTT.

The V gene is TRBV7-9, the J gene TRBJ2-1; 7 positions match TRBD1. The CDR3 consists of 14 residues. V was pared by 5 bases and J by 10 bases, with 11 bases of the junction left unmatched. CDR1 is SEHNR and CDR2 is FQNEAQ in the germline V gene (reference sequence). For the CDR3, the DNA is TGTGCCAGCAGCGACCGGGACAGCCCCTACGAGCAGTTCTTC. Translating it yields CASSDRDSPYEQFF.

This clonotype was seen at least ten times. The chain recombines TRBV7-8 with TRBJ2-1; 9 bases match TRBD2. The CDR3 is 17 residues long. Germline V gene sequence: CDR1 SGHVS, CDR2 FQNEAQ. Unmatched junction bases numbered 10, after V lost 1 base and J lost 6 bases. The CDR3 coding sequence is TGTGCCAGCAGCTTAGGAAGGTTAGCGGGAGTATTCAATGAGCAGTTCTTC. Translating it yields CASSLGRLAGVFNEQFF.

The table lists this clonotype with a count of one. The V and J genes are TRBV3-1 and TRBJ1-2, with D perhaps matching TRBD1 (5 bases). This CDR3 region has 14 residues. In germline, CDR1 is LGHDT, CDR2 YNNKEL (reference sequence). Trimming pared 0 bases from V and 6 bases from J, leaving 11 bases between. CDR3 DNA sequence: TGTGCCAGCAGCCAAGACAGGGTTCTAGATGGCTACACCTTC. Protein: CASSQDRVLDGYTF.

Concerning this clonotype: A much larger clone differs by one base, so this may be a read error. This chain links TRBV21-1 with TRBJ2-7; the table calls TRBD1, which could not be checked here. TRBV21-1 is listed as a pseudogene. The CDR3 spans 13 residues. CDR3 amino acids: CASSKDRGYKQYF. The CDR3 DNA sequence: TGTGCCAGCAGCAAAGACAGGGGGTACAAGCAGTACTTC.

At least ten counts were recorded for this clonotype. V usage is TRBV12-3 or TRBV12-4 and J usage is TRBJ1-2; D remains unclear. The CDR3 runs 12 residues. V lost 5 bases and J 1 base, leaving 5 bases between the germline ends. In DNA form, the CDR3 reads TGTGCCAGCAGTGGGATTAACTATGGCTACACCTTC. As protein: CASSGINYGYTF.

The CDR3 DNA is TGTGCCAGCAGCCTCGACACCCATAGCAATCAGCCCCAGCATTTT. Protein sequence: CASSLDTHSNQPQHF. V gene TRBV6-5 combines with J gene TRBJ1-5, with D hard to call. CDR3 length: 15 amino acids. Germline V gene sequence: CDR1 MNHEY, CDR2 SVGAGI. V was pared by 6 bases and J by 0 bases, with 12 bases between.

This clonotype was picked up a small number of times. V is TRBV9 and J is TRBJ2-6, with D hard to call. The CDR3 sequence is 15 residues long. The germline V and J ends were trimmed by 1 base and 2 bases, with 7 bases remaining between them. Germline V gene sequence: CDR1 SGDLS, CDR2 YYNGEE. The CDR3 spells CASSVPIPGANVLTF. CDR3 nucleotides: TGTGCCAGCAGCGTACCAATCCCTGGGGCCAACGTCCTGACTTTC.

This clonotype showed up just a few times. The chain is built from TRBV27 and TRBJ2-1; D unresolved. There are 13 residues in the CDR3. Germline values: CDR1 MNHEY, CDR2 SMNVEV (reference sequence). V shed 6 bases and J shed 6 bases, with 12 bases lying between them. CDR3 in amino acids: CASRPFSGNEQFF. CDR3 nucleotide sequence: TGTGCCAGCAGACCTTTTTCCGGCAATGAGCAGTTCTTC.

V and J are TRBV7-8 and TRBJ2-7; 7 nucleotides match TRBD2. Near its end, the DNA agrees better with TRBJ2-5, so the J call may be wrong. CDR1 SGHVS and CDR2 FQNEAQ come from the germline V gene. The CDR3 is made up of 15 amino acids. CDR3 nucleotide sequence: TGTGCCAGCAGCCGAGCTAGCGGCCTCAAAGAGACCCAGTACTTC. Its protein product is CASSRASGLKETQYF.

The chain links TRBV12-3 or TRBV12-4 to TRBJ2-7, with no clear D. Trimming cost V 3 bases and J 8 bases, with 8 bases left between them. The CDR3 loop spans 11 amino acids. CDR3 nucleotides: TGTGCCAGCAGTTTTCGGTACAAGCAGTACTTC. Residues: CASSFRYKQYF.

The V gene is TRBV20-1, the J gene TRBJ1-5, with TRBD1 matching 9 bases. The germline CDR1 and CDR2 sequences are DFQATT and SNEGSKA (reference sequence). Trimming at V came to 5 bases and at J to 1 base, leaving 3 bases not matched to a gene. The CDR3 extends over 14 amino acids. Written as DNA, the CDR3 is TGCAGTGCTCGAGGACAGGGGAGCAATCAGCCCCAGCATTTT. Protein product: CSARGQGSNQPQHF.

This clonotype was counted a few times. The chain joins TRBV7-2 to TRBJ2-1; 13 nucleotides line up with TRBD2. Germline V gene data show CDR1 as SGHTA and CDR2 as FQGNSA. CDR3 length equals 15 residues. After removal of 5 bases from V and 8 bases from J, the junction contained 6 bases not matched to a gene. In nucleotides, the CDR3 is TGTGCCAGCAGCATAGGGACTAGCGGGGTCTATGAGCAGTTCTTC. It yields the protein CASSIGTSGVYEQFF.

The chain is built from TRBV7-2 and TRBJ2-5; the D call may be TRBD1 or TRBD2 (5 bases each). The CDR3 is 16 amino acids. With 4 bases removed from V and 1 base from J, the gap between germline ends came to 16 bases. Germline CDR1 reads SGHTA; CDR2 reads FQGNSA. CDR3 sequence (DNA): TGTGCCAGCAGCTCCACCTCGGGACGGCCCCAAGAGACCCAGTACTTC. This gives the protein CASSSTSGRPQETQYF.

This clonotype was picked up one time. The chain carries TRBV7-2 and TRBJ2-4; 9 nucleotides match TRBD1. Judging by the DNA end, TRBJ2-5 fits better; the J call may be wrong. The germline gives CDR1 SGHTA, CDR2 FQGNSA. This CDR3 has 16 residues. The CDR3 DNA reads as TGTGCCAGCAGCTTGGGACAGGGTAAAAGACGAGAGACCCAGTACTTC. Translating gives CASSLGQGKRRETQYF.

This clonotype was seen a single time. This sequence joins TRBV20-1 and TRBJ2-1, with D possibly TRBD1 on 5 matching bases. Germline CDR1 is DFQATT and CDR2 is SNEGSKA (reference sequence). The CDR3 is made up of 18 amino acids. V was cut by 3 bases and J by 3 bases, with 24 bases left in between. CDR3 in amino acids: CSARPSGRGRHHYNEQFF. CDR3 sequence (DNA): TGCAGTGCTAGGCCATCAGGGCGTGGCAGGCACCACTACAATGAGCAGTTCTTC.

The gene calls are TRBV27 and TRBJ2-3, with TRBD1 matching 7 bases. V dropped 6 bases and J dropped 0; count of bases not matched to a gene: 9. The CDR3 loop spans 16 amino acids. The germline gives CDR1 MNHEY, CDR2 SMNVEV (reference sequence). The CDR3 loop reads CASRFRGLHSTDTQYF. The CDR3 DNA reads TGTGCCAGCAGATTTAGGGGGCTCCATAGCACAGATACGCAGTATTTT.